The 8 T cell receptor beta chains given below trace back to one sample, sequenced in a study of cytomegalovirus exposure and HLA in healthy donors. In the PCR, 60 Vbeta and 13 Jbeta primers were used. Repertoires were generated with immunoSEQ multiplex PCR, while TCRdb's copy carries only in-frame clones and drops some. The data show 120,000 or so clones, with 80% seen just once and roughly 9.2% held by the top ten. The specimen sequenced was PBMCs. These receptors were collected from a female donor in good health and CMV-seropositive.

Judged by abundance, this clone is medium-sized (0.01 to 0.1%). The rearrangement joins TRBV6-5 to TRBJ1-2; 9 bases map to TRBD1. The CDR3 extends over 16 amino acids. V lost 4 bases to trimming and J lost 3 bases; unmatched junction nucleotides: 9. Germline loops: CDR1 MNHEY, CDR2 SVGAGI. The CDR3 sequence is CASSLQTGTGYYGYTF. CDR3 coding DNA: TGTGCCAGCAGTTTACAGACCGGGACAGGGTACTATGGCTACACCTTC.

The CDR3 bases are TGCGCCAGCAGCTTGAATGAGCCTTCACCCCTCCACTTT. It encodes CASSLNEPSPLHF. The V gene is TRBV5-1, the J gene TRBJ1-6; the D is unclear. Trimming left V 1 base short and J 9 bases short, with 8 bases between. This CDR3 contains 13 residues. The germline V gene encodes CDR1 SGHRS and CDR2 YFSETQ.

This chain connects TRBV19 to TRBJ1-4; 9 positions agree with TRBD1. Unmatched junction bases numbered 14, after V lost 8 bases and J lost 7 bases. Germline V gene data show CDR1 as LNHDA and CDR2 as SQIVND (reference sequence). The CDR3 loop spans 16 amino acids. Here the CDR3 reads CASSGTGRGYGEKLFF. DNA of the CDR3: TGTGCCAGTTCCGGGACAGGGAGGGGTTACGGTGAAAAACTGTTTTTT.

This clone was seen a single time. V gene TRBV7-6 combines with J gene TRBJ2-3; D gene ambiguous. The V end was cut by 5 bases, the J end by 1 base, with 13 bases between. Germline lookup yields CDR1 SGHVS and CDR2 FNYEAQ. The CDR3 sequence is 15 residues long. The CDR3 protein is CASSQNVRGTDTQYF. The DNA of the CDR3 is TGTGCCAGCAGCCAAAATGTCCGGGGCACAGATACGCAGTATTTT.

Concerning this clone itself: Germline and junction disagree at one end, which may indicate a read error. The chain's CDR3 is CSSGGTNEKLFF. DNA of the CDR3: TGTTCCAGCGGGGGGACTAATGAAAAACTGTTTTTT. This chain connects TRBV7-9 to TRBJ1-4; the D gene is possibly TRBD1 (5 bases). Germline-derived CDR1 and CDR2 are SEHNR and FQNEAQ (reference sequence). The length of the CDR3 is 12 residues.

The chain combines TRBV29-1 with TRBJ1-3, with 8 bases aligning to TRBD1. Germline V CDR1 and CDR2: SQVTM, ANQGSEA. Trimming at V came to 7 bases and at J to 0 bases, leaving 11 bases not matched to a gene. This CDR3 is 16 amino acids long. The CDR3 protein is CSANHRQGNSGNTIYF. Written as DNA, the CDR3 is TGCAGCGCAAACCACCGACAGGGGAACTCTGGAAACACCATATATTTT. The full variable domain, its missing parts supplied by reference TRBV29-1 and TRBJ1-3, is SAVISQKPSRDICQRGTSLTIQCQVDSQVTMMFWYRQQPGQSLTLIATANQGSEATYESGFVIDKFPISRPNLTFSTLTVSNMSPEDSSIYLCSANHRQGNSGNTIYFGEGSWLTVV.

The J gene is TRBJ1-1, the V gene TRBV7-9; a possible D gene is TRBD1 (5 bases). This CDR3 has 13 amino acids. V lost 3 bases, J lost 1 base, and 6 bases lay in between. The germline CDR1 and CDR2 sequences are SEHNR and FQNEAQ (reference sequence). The CDR3 loop reads CASSFQGNTEAFF. The CDR3, as DNA: TGTGCCAGCAGCTTTCAGGGGAACACTGAAGCTTTCTTT. The entire variable domain, with the rest obtained from reference TRBV7-9 and TRBJ1-1, is as follows: DTGVSQNPRHKITKRGQNVTFRCDPISEHNRLYWYRQTLGQGPEFLTYFQNEAQLEKSRLLSDRFSAERPKGSFSTLEIQRTEQGDSAMYLCASSFQGNTEAFFGQGTRLTVV.

The rearrangement joins TRBV7-9 to TRBJ2-3; 14 nucleotides match TRBD2. Germline lookup yields CDR1 SEHNR and CDR2 FQNEAQ (reference sequence). The CDR3 has 18 amino acids. V was clipped by 5 bases and J by 2 bases; unmatched bases: 9. The CDR3 DNA reads TGTGCCAGCAGCATAGGACTAGCGGGGGGCTCCTTCACAGATACGCAGTATTTT. This translates into CASSIGLAGGSFTDTQYF.